Below, 14 T cell receptor beta chains from the same sample are listed, as sequenced in a study of shared clonotypes between healthy human individuals. The data were produced by immunoSEQ multiplex PCR, yet TCRdb's version contains in-frame clones alone and is incomplete. The repertoire includes 1 million to 1.2 million clones, roughly 80% of them detected once, and roughly 0.82% sits in the top ten. The sample consisted of memory CD4+ T cells from PBMCs. Subset defined: CD45RA-negative fraction. These receptors originate from a man between 18 and 29 years old in good health. Some clones in this sample may be carry-over from other donors' samples.

The rearrangement uses TRBV5-1 and TRBJ2-1; TRBD1 matches 9 bases. Germline trimming cut 4 bases from V and 8 bases from J; bases unmatched to any gene: 1. From germline, CDR1 is SGHRS and CDR2 YFSETQ. This CDR3 comprises 12 residues. CDR3 DNA sequence: TGCGCCAGCAGCCGACAGGGGGATGAGCAGTTCTTC. Protein: CASSRQGDEQFF.

As DNA, the CDR3 is TGTGCCAGCAGCCCCTTCGGAGGGGACGGCACTGAAGCTTTCTTT. It codes for CASSPFGGDGTEAFF. The V and J genes are TRBV2 and TRBJ1-1; D is perhaps TRBD1 (5 bases). CDR3 length equals 15 residues. The germline V gene encodes CDR1 SNHLY and CDR2 FYNNEI. V shed 6 bases and J shed 4 bases, with 18 bases lying between them.

CDR3 sequence reads: CAGDSSGANVLTF. CDR3 in DNA: TGTGCCGGAGACAGCTCTGGGGCCAACGTCCTGACTTTC. The chain couples TRBV30 to TRBJ2-6, with a possible D match to TRBD1 (5 bases). This CDR3 has 13 amino acids. V dropped 8 bases and J dropped 0 bases, with 8 bases sitting between them. Germline values: CDR1 GTSNPN, CDR2 SVGIG (reference sequence).

J is TRBJ2-7 and V is TRBV9, with D perhaps matching TRBD1 (6 bases). V was shortened by 2 bases and J by 2 bases, with 14 bases between the two germline ends. Per the germline V gene, CDR1 is SGDLS and CDR2 is YYNGEE. CDR3 length: 15 amino acids. This chain's CDR3 is CASSVRSGQTYEQYF. DNA of the CDR3: TGTGCCAGCAGCGTCAGGTCGGGACAAACCTACGAGCAGTACTTC.

The V gene is TRBV28, the J gene TRBJ1-2; D gene unclear. This CDR3 comprises 12 residues. CDR1 MDHEN and CDR2 SYDVKM come from the germline V gene. V lost 8 bases, J lost 7 bases, and 14 bases lay in between. The CDR3 DNA reads as TGTGCCAGCGAGCGGGGTAGCCTTGGCTACACCTTC. This codes for CASERGSLGYTF.

The rearrangement joins TRBV5-1 to TRBJ1-5; 7 bases line up with TRBD1. After removal of 0 bases from V and 6 bases from J, the junction contained 3 bases not matched to a gene. Per the germline V gene, CDR1 is SGHRS and CDR2 is YFSETQ. The CDR3 sequence is 14 residues long. The CDR3 DNA reads TGCGCCAGCAGCTTGGGGGACAGTAGTCAGCCCCAGCATTTT. It encodes CASSLGDSSQPQHF.

V is TRBV5-6 and J is TRBJ2-3; TRBD1 or TRBD2 may be the D gene (5 bases each). The V gene lost 2 bases and the J gene lost 3 bases, with 13 bases spanning the gap. Germline lookup yields CDR1 SGHDT and CDR2 YYEEEE. The CDR3 sequence is 15 residues long. This chain's CDR3 is CASSLRWGSTDTQYF. The CDR3 coding sequence is TGTGCCAGCAGCTTAAGGTGGGGGAGTACAGATACGCAGTATTTT.

The chain links TRBV9 to TRBJ2-7; D is possibly TRBD2 (5 bases). Per the germline V gene, CDR1 is SGDLS and CDR2 is YYNGEE. This CDR3 has 16 residues. V lost 0 bases, J lost 3 bases, and 16 bases lay in between. The CDR3 here is CASSVGGRRNYYEQYF. The CDR3 DNA sequence: TGTGCCAGCAGCGTAGGCGGCAGGAGGAATTACTACGAGCAGTACTTC.

V usage is TRBV5-1 and J usage is TRBJ2-3; no definite D call. The CDR3 extends over 14 amino acids. Trimming stripped 0 bases from V and 2 bases from J, with 7 bases between. The germline V gene has CDR1 SGHRS and CDR2 YFSETQ. CDR3 sequence (DNA): TGCGCCAGCAGCTTGGGATCCTTCACAGATACGCAGTATTTT. This codes for CASSLGSFTDTQYF. Full variable domain (missing parts from reference TRBV5-1 and TRBJ2-3): KAGVTQTPRYLIKTRGQQVTLSCSPISGHRSVSWYQQTPGQGLQFLFEYFSETQRNKGNFPGRFSGRQFSNSRSEMNVSTLELGDSALYLCASSLGSFTDTQYFGPGTRLTVL.

V is TRBV11-2 and J is TRBJ1-3; 9 bases align to TRBD1. J gave up 2 bases and V 3 bases, and 11 bases lay outside the gene matches. From germline, CDR1 is SGHAT and CDR2 FQNNGV. CDR3 length equals 18 residues. Written as DNA, the CDR3 is TGTGCCAGCAGCTTCTCCGGGACAGGGTTTATAGCTGGAAACACCATATATTTT. It translates to CASSFSGTGFIAGNTIYF. Looking up the rest from reference TRBV11-2 and TRBJ1-3 gives the full variable domain: EAGVAQSPRYKIIEKRQSVAFWCNPISGHATLYWYQQILGQGPKLLIQFQNNGVVDDSQLPKDRFSAERLKGVDSTLKIQPAKLEDSAVYLCASSFSGTGFIAGNTIYFGEGSWLTVV.

The table lists this clone with a few counts. The V and J genes are TRBV6-5 and TRBJ2-6, with no clear D. Per germline, CDR1 MNHEY and CDR2 SVGAGI. This CDR3 has 15 amino acids. Trimming left V 5 bases short and J 0 bases short, with 8 bases between. The CDR3 DNA reads TGTGCCAGCAGTCCGAGGAGCTCTGGGGCCAACGTCCTGACTTTC. This translates into CASSPRSSGANVLTF.

The rearrangement links TRBV7-9 to TRBJ2-1; 9 nucleotides align to TRBD2. V shed 4 bases and J 2 bases; nucleotides not matched to a gene: 3. This CDR3 is 15 amino acids long. Germline V CDR1 and CDR2: SEHNR, FQNEAQ (reference sequence). CDR3 bases: TGTGCCAGCAGCTCAACTAGCGGGCCCTACAATGAGCAGTTCTTC. Translation gives CASSSTSGPYNEQFF.

In DNA, the CDR3 is TGTGCCAGCAGGAGGAGAGACCCCTCCTACGAGCAGTACTTC. It specifies CASRRRDPSYEQYF. V and J are TRBV2 and TRBJ2-7, with D hard to call. The CDR3 length is 14 residues. Per the germline V gene, CDR1 is SNHLY and CDR2 is FYNNEI. V lost 6 bases and J lost 0, with 12 bases in between.

CDR3 in amino acids: CASSSDTVAKNIQYF. CDR3 in DNA: TGTGCCAGCAGCTCGGACACGGTGGCCAAAAACATTCAGTACTTC. V gene TRBV7-9 combines with J gene TRBJ2-4; D is possibly TRBD1 (5 bases). CDR1 and CDR2 from the germline V gene are SEHNR and FQNEAQ (reference sequence). This CDR3 region has 15 residues. V lost 4 bases and J lost 1, with 11 bases in between.